This T cell receptor (beta chain) was sequenced in a study of glioma-infiltrating T cells after dendritic cell vaccination. Study-level information: Dendritic cells derived from monocytes and pulsed with autologous tumor lysate formed the vaccine.

Regarding time point: after dendritic cell vaccination, including at tumor progression/relapse. None of the glioblastoma patients had an isocitrate dehydrogenase mutation. The CDR3 length is 15 residues. The germline V and J ends were trimmed by 6 bases and 1 base, with 14 bases remaining between them. Germline V lookup: CDR1 SGHNT, CDR2 YENEEA. Repertoires were generated with immunoSEQ multiplex PCR, while TCRdb's copy carries only in-frame clones and drops some. The sample yields 75,000 to 95,000 clones, about 81% seen once. This specimen was blood, taken after dendritic cell vaccination. The J gene is TRBJ2-3, the V gene TRBV11-3, with D maybe TRBD2 (7 bases). This receptor was identified in a human donor with glioblastoma. CDR3 DNA sequence: TGTGCCAGCAGTCCCGGGGGGCTCGGCACAGATACGCAGTATTTT. It is translated as CASSPGGLGTDTQYF.